Below, one T cell receptor (beta chain) is given with its context. What antigen it recognizes has not been identified. Nothing much larger sits one base from this clone, and base qualities are not available. Relative to germline, V is 7 bases shorter and J is 1 base shorter, with 19 bases between their ends. Measured from the cysteine to the phenylalanine, the CDR3 is 16 residues long. Only CDR3 DNA is held: 48 bases, read in frame from base 1. The germline V gene sets CDR1 to SNHLY and CDR2 to FYNNEI. This specimen comes from a study of technical replicates of blood from a handful of donors (TCRdb year 2017). The protocol used for the library was the immunoSEQ multiplex PCR assay. TCRdb mirrors the immuneACCESS table, restricted to in-frame sequences. Some clones are absent from its copies; in checked studies, under half trace to an unresolved V gene, and the reason for the others is unknown. For this sample the table gives about 89,000 clones, of which 90% to 95% were detected only once. Together, the top ten hold 0.2% to 0.25% of the sample.

The TCR sequence derives from a human donor in good health. In this chain, TRBV2 is recombined with TRBJ1-1, with no confident D gene call. Sequenced: T cells isolated from PBMCs. The nucleotides read TGTGCCAGCAACTTGGCGGGAATGAGCGGGAACACTGAAGCTTTCTTT. It translates as CASNLAGMSGNTEAFF.